Shown below are 19 T cell receptor beta chains from a single sample sequenced in a study of blood T cells in healthy people across ages. Together with a sample-barcoded 5' primer, a J-beta primer mix was included in a second PCR lasting about 7 to 11 cycles. TCRdb ran MiXCR on the 5' RACE reads and lists one entry per CDR3 protein. The sample holds some 900,000 distinct CDR3 sequences, around 46% seen once. What was sequenced was blood. The receptors were sampled from a man between 25 and 39 years old in good health.

This chain uses TRBV7-2 with TRBJ2-3; D not resolved. This CDR3 has 14 residues. The germline CDR1 and CDR2 sequences are SGHTA and FQGNSA. The V end lost 1 base, the J end lost 0 bases, and 5 bases lay between the germline ends. For the CDR3, the DNA is TGTGCCAGCAGCTTAGACGACAGCACAGATACGCAGTATTTT. This encodes CASSLDDSTDTQYF.

The chain carries TRBV18 and TRBJ2-7; TRBD2 matches 11 bases. This CDR3 has 14 residues. The germline CDR1 and CDR2 sequences are KGHSH and LQKENI. Losses at the gene ends were 3 bases for V and 4 bases for J; bases not matched to a gene: 2. The CDR3 reads CASSPGLAEYEQYF. DNA of the CDR3: TGTGCCAGCTCACCGGGACTAGCGGAGTACGAGCAGTACTTC.

The chain links TRBV6-5 to TRBJ2-7; D unresolved. V was shortened by 6 bases and J by 0 bases, with 15 bases between the two germline ends. Looked up from germline, CDR1 is MNHEY and CDR2 is SVGAGI. There are 15 residues in the CDR3. The CDR3 DNA reads TGTGCCAGCAGGCCCCGGCAGGTCCTCTCCTACGAGCAGTACTTC. This sequence encodes CASRPRQVLSYEQYF.

In nucleotides, the CDR3 is TGTGCCAGCAGCTTAGTTATGCTAGCGGGGGCCGAGCAGTACTTC. Translated: CASSLVMLAGAEQYF. The V and J genes are TRBV7-2 and TRBJ2-7, with TRBD2 identical over 10 bases. The CDR3 spans 15 residues. The V and J ends lost 1 base and 6 bases, in that order; junction bases with no gene match: 6. In germline, CDR1 is SGHTA, CDR2 FQGNSA.

V gene TRBV7-2 combines with J gene TRBJ2-5; perhaps TRBD1 as D (6 bases). The J call may not be correct, given that the DNA end is closer to TRBJ2-7. This CDR3 comprises 17 residues. Germline values: CDR1 SGHTA, CDR2 FQGNSA. As DNA, the CDR3 is TGTGCCAGCAGCTTAGTACTCTTGGGATTGCAGGGGAACGAGCAGTACTTC. As protein: CASSLVLLGLQGNEQYF.

This clonotype has just a few counts. This chain uses TRBV30 with TRBJ2-1; D ambiguous. V lost 2 bases, J lost 0 bases, and 11 bases lay in between. CDR1 is GTSNPN and CDR2 is SVGIG in the germline V gene (reference sequence). This CDR3 is built from 15 residues. CDR3 protein: CAWSKVLSSYNEQFF. The DNA of the CDR3 is TGTGCCTGGAGTAAGGTCCTGTCCTCCTACAATGAGCAGTTCTTC.

The chain employs TRBV27 and TRBJ2-3; 10 bases match TRBD2. V shed 5 bases and J 5 bases; nucleotides not matched to a gene: 7. The CDR3 runs 15 residues. Germline assignment: CDR1 MNHEY and CDR2 SMNVEV (reference sequence). CDR3 sequence reads: CASSTERGGQDTQYF. CDR3 nucleotide sequence: TGTGCCAGCAGTACGGAGCGGGGGGGCCAAGATACGCAGTATTTT.

This sequence joins TRBV2 and TRBJ2-5; D might be TRBD1 or TRBD2, each matching 6 bases. There are 12 residues in the CDR3. Germline loops: CDR1 SNHLY, CDR2 FYNNEI. The ends were cut back, 6 bases at V and 11 bases at J, with 16 bases in the middle. DNA of the CDR3: TGTGCCAGCAGGAGGGGGACTCTAGAGCAGTACTTC. This translates into CASRRGTLEQYF.

In its sample, this clonotype was seen a few times. The V call is TRBV5-1, the J call TRBJ2-1; TRBD1 matches at 9 bases. The length of the CDR3 is 16 residues. Trimming removed 4 bases from V and 3 bases from J; junction bases left unmatched: 8. Germline loops: CDR1 SGHRS, CDR2 YFSETQ. The DNA of the CDR3 is TGCGCCAGCAGCCGGGACAGGGCACGCAACTACAATGAGCAGTTCTTC. Residues: CASSRDRARNYNEQFF.

The chain couples TRBV3-1 to TRBJ2-1; D is undetermined. In germline, CDR1 is LGHDT, CDR2 YNNKEL (reference sequence). With 4 bases removed from V and 5 bases from J, the gap between germline ends came to 18 bases. This CDR3 region has 16 residues. The CDR3 DNA sequence: TGTGCCAGCAGCCCCGAGCTGGCATCACCTAACAATGAGCAGTTCTTC. This codes for CASSPELASPNNEQFF.

The V gene is TRBV28, the J gene TRBJ2-1; D tentatively reads TRBD1 or TRBD2 (6 bases each). Looked up from germline, CDR1 is MDHEN and CDR2 is SYDVKM. Trimming took off 2 bases at V and 6 bases at J, with 20 bases between the two ends. This CDR3 comprises 17 residues. CDR3 nucleotide sequence: TGTGCCAGCAGTTTAGGGGGGAATAACAGGGCCGGCAATGAGCAGTTCTTC. Residues: CASSLGGNNRAGNEQFF.

The chain uses TRBV6-1 and TRBJ2-6; perhaps TRBD1 as D (6 bases). Trimming removed 11 bases from V and 2 bases from J, with 16 bases in between. The CDR3 is 15 residues long. Germline-derived CDR1 and CDR2 are MNHNS and SASEGT. CDR3 amino acids: CASGGTPAGANVLTF. The CDR3 DNA is TGTGCCTCTGGGGGCACCCCGGCTGGGGCCAACGTCCTGACTTTC.

This clonotype was observed a few times. J is TRBJ2-4 and V is TRBV20-1; TRBD1 matches at 7 bases. This CDR3 has 18 amino acids. The germline gives CDR1 DFQATT, CDR2 SNEGSKA (reference sequence). Trimming removed 0 bases from V and 0 bases from J; junction bases left unmatched: 11. Here the CDR3 reads CSARDSRTGQRAKNIQYF. In DNA, the CDR3 is TGCAGTGCTAGAGATAGTAGGACGGGACAGAGAGCCAAAAACATTCAGTACTTC.

The chain carries TRBV28 and TRBJ2-7; TRBD1 matches at 9 bases. The J segment lost 2 bases and the V segment lost 5 bases, leaving 10 bases of the junction unmatched. Germline V lookup: CDR1 MDHEN, CDR2 SYDVKM. This CDR3 is built from 16 residues. Here the CDR3 DNA reads TGTGCCAGCAGTCCCAACAGGGGGCGCGACACCTACGAGCAGTACTTC. Translation: CASSPNRGRDTYEQYF.

This clonotype has just a few counts. The V and J genes are TRBV5-1 and TRBJ2-1, with TRBD1 identical over 9 bases. The germline gives CDR1 SGHRS, CDR2 YFSETQ. There are 14 residues in the CDR3. The J segment lost 15 bases and the V segment lost 0 bases, leaving 10 bases of the junction unmatched. DNA for the CDR3: TGCGCCAGCAGCTTGGAGTCCACAGGGGGCCCGGCGTTCTTC. It is translated as CASSLESTGGPAFF.

The table lists this clonotype with a few counts. The V gene is TRBV10-3, the J gene TRBJ2-4; unclear D gene. V lost 3 bases and J lost 8, with 8 bases in between. The germline V gene has CDR1 ENHRY and CDR2 SYGVKD. The CDR3 totals 12 residues. This chain's CDR3 is CAISDEKDIQYF. The CDR3 nucleotides read TGTGCCATCAGTGACGAGAAGGACATTCAGTACTTC.

The DNA for the CDR3 is TGTGCCAGCAGTCTCCGGGACCACCTCCTTATTAAATACAATGAGCAGTTCTTC. Translation gives CASSLRDHLLIKYNEQFF. V is TRBV12-3 or TRBV12-4 and J is TRBJ2-1; perhaps D is TRBD1 or TRBD2 (5 bases each). This CDR3 comprises 18 residues. The V end was cut by 5 bases, the J end by 4 bases, with 24 bases between.

This sequence joins TRBV25-1 and TRBJ1-1; D unresolved. Germline CDR1 reads MGHDK; CDR2 reads SYGVNS. V lost 4 bases and J lost 3, with 24 bases in between. The length of the CDR3 is 18 residues. In DNA, the CDR3 is TGTGCCAGCAGTGCGGGATTTCGTCCCGAGTTATTGGACACTGAAGCTTTCTTT. It specifies CASSAGFRPELLDTEAFF.

CDR3 region: CASSYSTSGGYETQYF. CDR3 coding DNA: TGTGCCAGCAGTTACTCCACTAGCGGGGGGTATGAGACCCAGTACTTC. V is TRBV6-6 and J is TRBJ2-5, with 12 nucleotides matching TRBD2. Per the germline V gene, CDR1 is MNHNY and CDR2 is SVGAGI (reference sequence). CDR3 size: 16 residues. Germline trimming cut 0 bases from V and 5 bases from J; bases unmatched to any gene: 4.